Presented here are 18 T cell receptor beta chains from one specimen sequenced in a study of CD8+ T cells in alopecia areata. Documented treatment: oral pan-JAK inhibitor, 5-10 mg twice daily. Sequencing used cDNA as its template, made by extracting RNA and reverse transcribing it. Sequenced by immunoSEQ multiplex PCR; TCRdb stores in-frame clones only, minus some. The profile shows about 190,000 clones, approximately 60% of them singletons. The sequenced sample was CD4+ T cells sorted from blood, obtained at week 4, from a patient treated with tofacitinib. The origin of the receptors is a human donor with alopecia areata.

The chain links TRBV30 to TRBJ2-1; TRBD2 matches at 7 bases. The germline gives CDR1 GTSNPN, CDR2 SVGIG (reference sequence). The CDR3 sequence is 16 residues long. With V trimmed by 3 bases and J by 8 bases, 16 bases remained unmatched. CDR3 nucleotides: TGTGCCTGGAGCCCGAATAGAAGGGGAGGGACCGATGAGCAGTTCTTC. This encodes CAWSPNRRGGTDEQFF.

The rearrangement uses TRBV29-1 and TRBJ1-3, with 9 bases lining up with TRBD1. Germline CDR1 and CDR2: SQVTM and ANQGSEA. Trimming cost V 4 bases and J 0 bases; bases outside gene matches: 4. This CDR3 is built from 15 residues. The CDR3 here is CSVVRTGVSGNTIYF. CDR3 sequence (DNA): TGCAGCGTTGTCAGGACAGGGGTCTCTGGAAACACCATATATTTT.

The rearrangement joins TRBV4-2 to TRBJ2-5, with 7 bases fitting TRBD2. V was clipped by 1 base and J by 0 bases; unmatched bases: 8. The V gene's germline CDR1 is LGHNA and CDR2 YNFKEQ. This CDR3 has 17 amino acids. CDR3 residues: CASSQVGQGGYQETQYF. The CDR3 DNA reads as TGTGCCAGCAGCCAAGTTGGGCAGGGAGGGTACCAAGAGACCCAGTACTTC.

The chain uses TRBV29-1 and TRBJ1-1; TRBD1 matches 7 bases. This CDR3 is 13 amino acids long. The ends lost 8 bases at V and 4 bases at J; junction bases unmatched: 10. The germline CDR1 and CDR2 sequences are SQVTM and ANQGSEA. The chain's CDR3 is CSSSRGPGTEAFF. CDR3 nucleotides: TGCAGCTCATCAAGGGGGCCCGGCACTGAAGCTTTCTTT.

The chain links TRBV4-3 to TRBJ2-6; unclear D gene. The V gene lost 1 base and the J gene lost 4 bases, with 11 bases spanning the gap. This CDR3 is 16 amino acids long. Germline V gene lookup returns CDR1 LGHNA and CDR2 YSLEER. CDR3 bases: TGCGCCAGCAGCCAAGTGCAAACAGCCGGGGCCAACGTCCTGACTTTC. Translating gives CASSQVQTAGANVLTF.

The chain combines TRBV29-1 with TRBJ2-1, with TRBD1 matching over 9 bases. The CDR3 totals 14 residues. The germline gives CDR1 SQVTM, CDR2 ANQGSEA. The J segment lost 4 bases and the V segment lost 3 bases, leaving 4 bases of the junction unmatched. The CDR3 DNA sequence: TGCAGCGTTGACGGGACAGGGTTATACAATGAGCAGTTCTTC. Translated, it gives CSVDGTGLYNEQFF.

This chain joins TRBV6-5 and TRBJ1-5; D might be TRBD1 (5 bases). The V gene's germline CDR1 is MNHEY and CDR2 SVGAGI. The V gene lost 6 bases and the J gene lost 6 bases, with 15 bases spanning the gap. The CDR3 consists of 14 residues. The CDR3 sequence: CASRRDAEGQPQHF. CDR3 bases: TGTGCCAGCAGACGGGACGCTGAGGGTCAGCCCCAGCATTTT.

The chain recombines TRBV30 with TRBJ2-4; D is uncertain. The germline V and J ends were trimmed by 1 base and 15 bases, with 16 bases remaining between them. The CDR3 extends over 12 amino acids. Germline lookup yields CDR1 GTSNPN and CDR2 SVGIG (reference sequence). This CDR3 reads CAWSESGPTRYF. CDR3 in DNA: TGTGCCTGGAGTGAATCAGGCCCGACCCGGTACTTC.

This clone was picked up a small number of times. The J gene is TRBJ2-5, the V gene TRBV5-6; no definite D call. CDR3 size: 15 residues. Germline CDR1 SGHDT, CDR2 YYEEEE. Trimming stripped 4 bases from V and 7 bases from J, with 20 bases between. The CDR3 is CASSPRSRLFGTQYF. The CDR3 region has the DNA TGTGCCAGCAGCCCTCGATCTAGGCTGTTCGGGACCCAGTACTTC. The full variable domain, in which reference TRBV5-6 and TRBJ2-5 provide the parts outside the CDR3, is DAGVTQSPTHLIKTRGQQVTLRCSPKSGHDTVSWYQQALGQGPQFIFQYYEEEERQRGNFPDRFSGHQFPNYSSELNVNALLLGDSALYLCASSPRSRLFGTQYFGPGTRLLVL.

The rearrangement links TRBV11-2 to TRBJ2-5; TRBD2 is a possible D gene (6 bases). This CDR3 contains 14 residues. Trimming removed 5 bases at V and 4 bases at J, with 14 bases between. Germline CDR1 reads SGHAT; CDR2 reads FQNNGV. The chain's CDR3 is CASSRGVSGETQYF. DNA of the CDR3: TGTGCCAGCAGCCGCGGGGTGTCCGGAGAGACCCAGTACTTC.

The chain joins TRBV4-2 to TRBJ2-5; TRBD2 aligns across 9 bases. The CDR3 length is 19 residues. Germline CDR1 LGHNA, CDR2 YNFKEQ. The V and J ends lost 0 bases and 5 bases, in that order; junction bases with no gene match: 16. The CDR3 nucleotides are TGTGCCAGCAGCCAAGATCATCGGCGCGGGAGGGCCATTGCGGAGACCCAGTACTTC. This codes for CASSQDHRRGRAIAETQYF.

This clone was seen a few times. The chain carries TRBV9 and TRBJ1-1, with 7 bases identical to TRBD1. After removal of 0 bases from V and 1 base from J, the junction contained 6 bases not matched to a gene. CDR3 length: 16 amino acids. From germline, CDR1 is SGDLS and CDR2 YYNGEE. The CDR3 coding sequence is TGTGCCAGCAGCGTAGACACAGGGGTGGCGAACACTGAAGCTTTCTTT. Protein sequence: CASSVDTGVANTEAFF.

This clone appeared a few times. The genes are TRBV6-5 and TRBJ2-3, with TRBD1 matching 9 bases. Per germline, CDR1 MNHEY and CDR2 SVGAGI. V lost 5 bases and J lost 9; bases outside the gene matches: 6. The CDR3 has 13 residues. CDR3 protein: CASSGTGGKTQYF. CDR3 coding DNA: TGTGCCAGCAGTGGCACAGGGGGCAAGACGCAGTATTTT.

The chain combines TRBV29-1 with TRBJ2-1, with D possibly matching TRBD1 (5 bases). V lost 4 bases, J lost 7 bases, and 20 bases lay in between. This CDR3 spans 15 amino acids. The germline V gene encodes CDR1 SQVTM and CDR2 ANQGSEA. The CDR3: CSVVSLGQGKNEQFF. The CDR3 DNA is TGCAGCGTTGTCAGCTTGGGGCAGGGTAAAAATGAGCAGTTCTTC.

There are a few counts of this clone. V is TRBV27 and J is TRBJ2-3; possibly TRBD1 for D (7 bases). CDR3 length equals 15 residues. The germline gives CDR1 MNHEY, CDR2 SMNVEV (reference sequence). Between the trimmed V and J ends, which lost 2 bases and 2 bases, there was a span of 11 bases. The CDR3 sequence is CASSLQGGPTDTQYF. In DNA form, the CDR3 reads TGTGCCAGCAGTTTACAGGGGGGCCCCACAGATACGCAGTATTTT.

This chain connects TRBV5-6 to TRBJ1-2; no reliable D call. Trimming cost V 0 bases and J 6 bases, with 18 bases left between them. CDR1 is SGHDT, CDR2 YYEEEE, per germline. The CDR3 consists of 16 residues. CDR3 nucleotide sequence: TGTGCCAGCAGCTTGGTAGGATCGGCACGGGTGGATGGCTACACCTTC. Its translation is CASSLVGSARVDGYTF.

The chain is built from TRBV7-2 and TRBJ2-3, with 7 bases identical to TRBD2. Germline V lookup: CDR1 SGHTA, CDR2 FQGNSA. Trimming took 5 bases from V and 2 from J; bases not matched to a gene: 4. CDR3 length: 14 residues. CDR3 DNA: TGTGCCAGCAGCCCCGGACTAGTCACAGATACGCAGTATTTT. Protein product: CASSPGLVTDTQYF.

This clone has only a few counts. This rearrangement joins TRBV9 to TRBJ2-7; 7 bases are shared with TRBD1. Germline CDR1 reads SGDLS; CDR2 reads YYNGEE. J was trimmed by 0 bases and V by 4 bases; bases with no gene match: 4. The CDR3 spans 14 residues. CDR3 amino acids: CASSKTGSSYEQYF. Written as DNA, the CDR3 is TGTGCCAGCAGCAAGACAGGGAGCTCCTACGAGCAGTACTTC.